These 11 T cell receptor beta chains were sequenced from one sample in a study of T cells in Graves' hyperthyroidism and ophthalmopathy. Authors of the study amplified TCR beta CDR3 regions from RNA transcripts. The HTBI primer set drove a first-round RT-PCR of the TCR CDR3. TCRdb passed the multiplex PCR reads through MiXCR, listing each CDR3 protein once. Seen here are 600,000 to 650,000 distinct CDR3 sequences, more than 20% observed once, and the top ten hold 34%. Source material: blood. The receptor set was obtained from a man aged 30 to 45 with Graves' ophthalmopathy.

This clonotype has just a few counts. This chain joins TRBV7-2 and TRBJ2-2; D call uncertain. The germline gives CDR1 SGHTA, CDR2 FQGNSA. CDR3 length: 12 residues. V was trimmed by 5 bases and J by 8 bases, leaving 9 bases between them. The CDR3, as DNA: TGTGCCAGCAGCCCTGAATTGGGGGAGCTGTTTTTT. Translating gives CASSPELGELFF.

This clonotype was counted ten times or more. The genes are TRBV12-3 or TRBV12-4 and TRBJ2-1; tentative D call: TRBD1 (5 bases). This CDR3 contains 12 residues. Trimming left V 6 bases short and J 7 bases short, with 10 bases between. This CDR3 is CASRLGPNEQFF. In DNA, the CDR3 is TGTGCCAGCAGGTTGGGGCCGAATGAGCAGTTCTTC.

The chain employs TRBV6-1 and TRBJ2-3, with D maybe TRBD2 (5 bases). V gave up 5 bases and J gave up 6 bases, with 21 bases separating them. The CDR3 contains 16 residues. Germline V gene sequence: CDR1 MNHNS, CDR2 SASEGT. The CDR3 DNA reads as TGTGCCAGCAGTCCCTCGGCAATAAGGATAGCGGATACGCAGTATTTT. The encoded protein is CASSPSAIRIADTQYF.

The gene calls are TRBV3-1 and TRBJ2-2; tentatively, D is TRBD2 (6 bases). Germline CDR1 and CDR2: LGHDT and YNNKEL (reference sequence). The CDR3 length is 18 residues. With 4 bases removed from V and 4 bases from J, the gap between germline ends came to 22 bases. CDR3 region: CASSLPFAREWGTGELFF. Here the CDR3 DNA reads TGTGCCAGCAGCCTACCCTTCGCACGGGAGTGGGGCACCGGGGAGCTGTTTTTT.

The chain recombines TRBV24-1 with TRBJ2-7; D may be TRBD1 (5 bases). The CDR3 length is 17 residues. V was cut by 3 bases and J by 3 bases, with 20 bases left in between. CDR1 is KGHDR and CDR2 is SFDVKD in the germline V gene. CDR3 region: CATSDPTTEPFFYEQYF. The CDR3 DNA reads TGTGCCACCAGTGATCCGACGACAGAACCATTCTTCTACGAGCAGTACTTC.

Concerning this clonotype: Since a much larger clone is just one base distant, this may be a read error. V and J are TRBV6-2 or TRBV6-3 and TRBJ1-3, with D maybe TRBD1 (5 bases). CDR1 and CDR2 from the germline V gene are MNHEY and SVGEGT. The CDR3 loop spans 18 amino acids. CDR3 protein: CASSYVLSQGTSGDTIYF. CDR3 coding DNA: TGTGCCAGCAGTTACGTCTTATCCCAAGGGACCTCTGGAGACACCATATATTTT.

The rearrangement links TRBV29-1 to TRBJ2-7, with 7 nucleotides matching TRBD1. Trimming cost V 6 bases and J 0 bases; bases outside gene matches: 8. The length of the CDR3 is 14 residues. Germline V gene lookup returns CDR1 SQVTM and CDR2 ANQGSEA. CDR3 in amino acids: CSVYRQGSSYEQYF. The CDR3 DNA reads as TGCAGCGTCTACCGACAGGGTAGCTCCTACGAGCAGTACTTC.

This clonotype was detected many times. The V call is TRBV2, the J call TRBJ2-7; 8 bases align to TRBD1. Germline V gives CDR1 SNHLY, CDR2 FYNNEI. This CDR3 comprises 15 residues. The ends lost 7 bases at V and 2 bases at J; junction bases unmatched: 10. The CDR3 region has the DNA TGTGCCAGCACTGTGGACAGGGCGAGACCCTACGAGCAGTACTTC. It is translated as CASTVDRARPYEQYF.

The genes are TRBV27 and TRBJ1-6; 11 nucleotides line up with TRBD1. The trim removed 6 bases at V and 4 bases at J, leaving 11 bases unmatched. Germline V gene lookup returns CDR1 MNHEY and CDR2 SMNVEV (reference sequence). The length of the CDR3 is 18 residues. The CDR3 sequence: CASRTGQGGIFYNSPLHF. The CDR3 nucleotides are TGTGCCAGCAGGACGGGACAGGGGGGAATCTTTTATAATTCACCCCTCCACTTT.

This clonotype was seen a few times. The chain recombines TRBV24-1 with TRBJ2-2, with a possible D match to TRBD2 (5 bases). This CDR3 has 15 amino acids. The germline V gene has CDR1 KGHDR and CDR2 SFDVKD. Trimming cost V 4 bases and J 12 bases, with 20 bases left between them. The CDR3 sequence: CATSDLSTPGSKLFF. DNA of the CDR3: TGTGCCACCAGTGACCTGTCGACCCCTGGGAGTAAGCTGTTTTTT.

This clonotype was seen at least ten times. This chain joins TRBV20-1 and TRBJ2-1; 9 bases map to TRBD2. Germline assignment: CDR1 DFQATT and CDR2 SNEGSKA (reference sequence). The CDR3 totals 15 residues. V shed 5 bases, J shed 8 bases, and the junction held 13 bases outside the gene matches. CDR3: CSAPLGGRAIDEQFF. The CDR3 DNA is TGCAGTGCTCCTTTGGGCGGGAGGGCAATCGATGAGCAGTTCTTC.